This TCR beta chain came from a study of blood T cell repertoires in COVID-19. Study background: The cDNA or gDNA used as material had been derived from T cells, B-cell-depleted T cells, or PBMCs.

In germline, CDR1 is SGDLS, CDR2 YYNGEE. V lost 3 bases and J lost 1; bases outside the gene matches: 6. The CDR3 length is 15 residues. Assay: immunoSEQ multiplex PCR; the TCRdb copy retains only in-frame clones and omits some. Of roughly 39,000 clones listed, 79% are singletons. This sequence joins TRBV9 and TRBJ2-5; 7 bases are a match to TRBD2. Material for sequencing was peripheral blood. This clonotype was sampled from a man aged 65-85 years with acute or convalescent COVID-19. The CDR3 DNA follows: TGTGCCAGCAGCGCAGCCCTAGCGGCCCAAGAGACCCAGTACTTC. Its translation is CASSAALAAQETQYF. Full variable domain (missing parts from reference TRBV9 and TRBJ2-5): DSGVTQTPKHLITATGQRVTLRCSPRSGDLSVYWYQQSLDQGLQFLIQYYNGEERAKGNILERFSAQQFPDLHSELNLSSLELGDSALYFCASSAALAAQETQYFGPGTRLLVL.